Listed here are 27 T cell receptor beta chains from one sample, sequenced in a study of blood T cell repertoires in COVID-19. Measured with immunoSEQ multiplex PCR; TCRdb has only the in-frame clones, and not every one. Here the sample spans 200,000 to 250,000 clones, approximately 80% being singletons. Sequencing was done on a sample of peripheral blood. The source of these receptors is a woman aged 18-29 years with acute or convalescent COVID-19.

This chain uses TRBV28 with TRBJ2-7, with 12 bases that match TRBD2. CDR1 MDHEN and CDR2 SYDVKM come from the germline V gene. The CDR3 length is 15 residues. J was trimmed by 4 bases and V by 5 bases; bases with no gene match: 6. Here the CDR3 reads CASSPTSGSNYEQYF. CDR3 in DNA: TGTGCCAGCAGTCCGACTAGCGGGAGTAATTACGAGCAGTACTTC.

J is TRBJ1-5 and V is TRBV20-1; the D gene is possibly TRBD1 (6 bases). This CDR3 contains 13 residues. The germline CDR1 and CDR2 sequences are DFQATT and SNEGSKA (reference sequence). Trimming left V 3 bases short and J 6 bases short, with 12 bases between. CDR3 bases: TGCAGTGCTAGTAACAGGGCGGGTCAGCCCCAGCATTTT. Its protein product is CSASNRAGQPQHF.

This clone was observed once. V and J are TRBV27 and TRBJ2-7, with 10 bases fitting TRBD2. V lost 8 bases to trimming and J lost 1 base; unmatched junction nucleotides: 8. From germline, CDR1 is MNHEY and CDR2 SMNVEV (reference sequence). CDR3 length: 15 amino acids. CDR3 loop: CASSKGTSASYEQYF. The CDR3 region has the DNA TGTGCCAGCTCCAAAGGGACTAGCGCGTCCTACGAGCAGTACTTC.

The chain employs TRBV20-1 and TRBJ2-7, with D hard to call. V lost 3 bases and J lost 6, with 9 bases in between. This CDR3 comprises 11 residues. CDR1 and CDR2 (germline): DFQATT, SNEGSKA (reference sequence). The DNA of the CDR3 is TGCAGTGCTAGCATAGCTACCGAGCAGTACTTC. Translated, it gives CSASIATEQYF.

This rearrangement joins TRBV25-1 to TRBJ1-6; the match to TRBD1 covers 8 bases. V was clipped by 5 bases and J by 4 bases; unmatched bases: 1. Germline CDR1 and CDR2: MGHDK and SYGVNS. CDR3 size: 14 residues. In DNA, the CDR3 is TGTGCCAGCAGTCACAGGGGGTATAATTCACCCCTCCACTTT. Translation gives CASSHRGYNSPLHF.

The chain is built from TRBV7-8 and TRBJ1-2; tentatively, D is TRBD1 (6 bases). Germline CDR1 reads SGHVS; CDR2 reads FQNEAQ. The CDR3 contains 13 residues. V lost 4 bases and J 2 bases, leaving 8 bases between the germline ends. As DNA, the CDR3 is TGTGCCAGCAGCTGGCAGGGGAACTATGGCTACACCTTC. It codes for CASSWQGNYGYTF.

This clone was picked up a small number of times. This chain joins TRBV7-8 and TRBJ1-5; no firm D call. The germline CDR1 and CDR2 sequences are SGHVS and FQNEAQ. Trimming left V 2 bases short and J 5 bases short, with 13 bases between. The CDR3 runs 15 residues. The CDR3 DNA is TGTGCCAGCAGCTTATTGGGTGGGCAGGATCAGCCCCAGCATTTT. Protein sequence: CASSLLGGQDQPQHF.

This chain connects TRBV4-3 to TRBJ2-7, with D possibly matching TRBD1 (6 bases). The germline V gene encodes CDR1 LGHNA and CDR2 YSLEER. Trimming shortened V by 0 bases and J by 0 bases, and 9 bases separated the two germline ends. The CDR3 consists of 15 residues. The CDR3, as DNA: TGCGCCAGCAGCCAAGAGAGGGGGTACTCCTACGAGCAGTACTTC. Translation: CASSQERGYSYEQYF.

The V call is TRBV25-1, the J call TRBJ1-4; the D gene is possibly TRBD1 (6 bases). This CDR3 has 15 residues. Germline CDR1 MGHDK, CDR2 SYGVNS. V lost 1 base and J lost 15, with 21 bases in between. For the CDR3, the DNA is TGTGCCAGCAGTGAATTTGGGACACAAGGAAAAAAGGTGTTTTTT. This translates into CASSEFGTQGKKVFF.

The chain carries TRBV5-5 and TRBJ1-4; D not certain. Germline CDR1 is SGHKS and CDR2 is YYEKEE (reference sequence). The CDR3 spans 12 residues. Trimming cost V 4 bases and J 5 bases, with 6 bases left between them. This CDR3 is CASSTVNEKLFF. The CDR3 bases are TGTGCCAGCAGCACGGTGAATGAAAAACTGTTTTTT.

This rearrangement joins TRBV18 to TRBJ2-5; TRBD2 agrees at 10 bases. This CDR3 is 15 amino acids long. V shed 1 base, J shed 5 bases, and the junction held 4 bases outside the gene matches. From germline, CDR1 is KGHSH and CDR2 LQKENI. The CDR3 region is CASSPRLAGVETQYF. DNA of the CDR3: TGTGCCAGCTCACCACGGCTAGCGGGAGTTGAGACCCAGTACTTC. Looking up the rest from reference TRBV18 and TRBJ2-5 gives the full variable domain: NAGVMQNPRHLVRRRGQEARLRCSPMKGHSHVYWYRQLPEEGLKFMVYLQKENIIDESGMPKERFSAEFPKEGPSILRIQQVVRGDSAAYFCASSPRLAGVETQYFGPGTRLLVL.

The DNA of the CDR3 is TGTGCCAGCAGTTTGGGGGGGTTAGGAAACATTCAGTACTTC. As protein: CASSLGGLGNIQYF. This rearrangement joins TRBV28 to TRBJ2-4, with 7 bases fitting TRBD2. This CDR3 contains 14 residues. CDR1 and CDR2 (germline): MDHEN, SYDVKM. J lost 6 bases, V lost 3 bases, and 5 bases had no gene match.

This clone was observed a few times. The chain links TRBV25-1 to TRBJ1-1; 7 bases are a match to TRBD1. The CDR3 consists of 15 residues. After removal of 2 bases from V and 4 bases from J, the junction contained 7 bases not matched to a gene. Germline CDR1 and CDR2: MGHDK and SYGVNS. CDR3 sequence (DNA): TGTGCCAGCAGTGAACCCACAGGGGATGGCACTGAAGCTTTCTTT. Its protein is CASSEPTGDGTEAFF.

This clone was recorded once. Here the CDR3 DNA reads TGTGCCAGCAGTTTAGAGGACAGGGGCTATTACGAGCAGTACTTC. The encoded protein is CASSLEDRGYYEQYF. This chain links TRBV28 with TRBJ2-7; 9 positions match TRBD1. CDR1 MDHEN and CDR2 SYDVKM come from the germline V gene. The V gene end was trimmed by 2 bases and the J gene end by 4 bases; junction bases not matched to a gene: 6. The CDR3 sequence is 15 residues long.

The chain combines TRBV5-1 with TRBJ1-4; D gene unclear. The CDR3 runs to 14 residues. Germline V CDR1 and CDR2: SGHRS, YFSETQ. V was shortened by 4 bases and J by 8 bases, with 15 bases between the two germline ends. As DNA, the CDR3 is TGCGCCAGCAGCGGCGGACCCGCGGGGGAAAAACTGTTTTTT. This translates into CASSGGPAGEKLFF.

The chain recombines TRBV3-1 (or the pseudogene TRBV3-2) with TRBJ2-7; tentative D call: TRBD2 (5 bases). Germline V CDR1 and CDR2: LGHDT, YNNKEL (reference sequence). The V end was cut by 0 bases, the J end by 5 bases, with 8 bases between. CDR3 size: 13 residues. The CDR3 loop reads CASSQDWRNEQYF. CDR3 nucleotide sequence: TGTGCCAGCAGCCAAGATTGGAGGAACGAGCAGTACTTC.

The chain employs TRBV10-3 and TRBJ2-1, with a possible D match to TRBD1 (6 bases). The CDR3 totals 14 residues. Germline V gene data show CDR1 as ENHRY and CDR2 as SYGVKD. V was shortened by 4 bases and J by 9 bases, with 16 bases between the two germline ends. CDR3 amino acids: CAISGAGGPSEQFF. As DNA, the CDR3 is TGTGCCATCAGTGGGGCTGGGGGCCCGTCTGAGCAGTTCTTC.

The chain couples TRBV7-6 to TRBJ2-5, with TRBD2 identical over 8 bases. Trimming at V came to 4 bases and at J to 6 bases, leaving 13 bases not matched to a gene. Germline V CDR1 and CDR2: SGHVS, FNYEAQ. CDR3 length: 16 amino acids. CDR3 coding DNA: TGTGCCAGCAGCTCCTTAGGGACTAGTCAGATGCAGACCCAGTACTTC. Its protein product is CASSSLGTSQMQTQYF.

The chain recombines TRBV27 with TRBJ2-2; 9 bases match TRBD1. Per germline, CDR1 MNHEY and CDR2 SMNVEV (reference sequence). This CDR3 contains 16 residues. J gave up 6 bases and V 1 base, and 6 bases lay outside the gene matches. The CDR3 spells CASSLWWRQGAGELFF. CDR3 bases: TGTGCCAGCAGTTTATGGTGGAGACAGGGGGCCGGGGAGCTGTTTTTT.

CDR3 DNA sequence: TGTGCCAGCAGTTACGGACTGCCGTACGAGCAGTACTTC. This codes for CASSYGLPYEQYF. The chain employs TRBV6-2 or TRBV6-3 and TRBJ2-7, with a tentative D call TRBD2 (5 bases). Trimming took off 2 bases at V and 4 bases at J, with 9 bases between the two ends. CDR3 length equals 13 residues. Germline lookup yields CDR1 MNHEY and CDR2 SVGEGT.

This clone showed up just once. The genes are TRBV7-6 and TRBJ2-7, with 9 bases matching TRBD2. The CDR3 sequence is 16 residues long. Germline V gene sequence: CDR1 SGHVS, CDR2 FNYEAQ. The trim removed 0 bases at V and 5 bases at J, leaving 8 bases unmatched. The CDR3 spells CASSLARPSGGHEQYF. The DNA of the CDR3 is TGTGCCAGCAGCTTAGCGCGCCCCAGCGGGGGGCACGAGCAGTACTTC. The entire variable domain, with the rest obtained from reference TRBV7-6 and TRBJ2-7, is as follows: GAGVSQSPRYKVTKRGQDVALRCDPISGHVSLYWYRQALGQGPEFLTYFNYEAQQDKSGLPNDRFSAERPEGSISTLTIQRTEQRDSAMYRCASSLARPSGGHEQYFGPGTRLTVT.

CDR3 region: CASSLGNNEQFF. Written as DNA, the CDR3 is TGTGCCAGCAGCTTGGGCAACAATGAGCAGTTCTTC. The chain joins TRBV11-3 to TRBJ2-1; the D is unclear. The CDR3 has 12 residues. V was cut by 3 bases and J by 5 bases, with 5 bases left in between. Germline-derived CDR1 and CDR2 are SGHNT and YENEEA.

CDR3 in amino acids: CASSQGGGGVNEKLFF. The CDR3 DNA reads TGTGCCAGCAGCCAGGGAGGAGGAGGCGTAAATGAAAAACTGTTTTTT. The rearrangement joins TRBV3-1 (or the pseudogene TRBV3-2) to TRBJ1-4; no clear D gene. This CDR3 is built from 16 residues. The germline V and J ends were trimmed by 3 bases and 5 bases, with 16 bases remaining between them. CDR1 and CDR2 (germline): LGHDT, YNNKEL (reference sequence).

The chain carries TRBV15 and TRBJ2-7; TRBD2 matches at 7 bases. Trimming at V came to 1 base and at J to 0 bases, leaving 3 bases not matched to a gene. Germline V lookup: CDR1 LNHNV, CDR2 YYDKDF (reference sequence). The CDR3 extends over 15 amino acids. The DNA for the CDR3 is TGTGCCACCAGCAGAGGGGGAGGGAGCTCCTACGAGCAGTACTTC. This encodes CATSRGGGSSYEQYF.

This chain uses TRBV6-2 or TRBV6-3 with TRBJ1-2; D gene ambiguous. Per the germline V gene, CDR1 is MNHEY and CDR2 is SVGEGT. V shed 2 bases and J shed 2 bases, with 15 bases lying between them. The CDR3 is 16 residues long. The CDR3 DNA follows: TGTGCCAGCAGTTACCCCCCGATTTCAGCGAACTATGGCTACACCTTC. Translated, it gives CASSYPPISANYGYTF.

This sequence joins TRBV7-9 and TRBJ2-3; D gene unclear. Trimming took off 3 bases at V and 2 bases at J, with 6 bases between the two ends. This CDR3 contains 13 residues. From germline, CDR1 is SEHNR and CDR2 FQNEAQ (reference sequence). The CDR3: CASSFTDTDTQYF. The CDR3 DNA reads TGTGCCAGCAGCTTCACAGACACAGATACGCAGTATTTT.

This clone was counted once. The chain employs TRBV6-5 and TRBJ1-3; D is unresolved. V was pared by 5 bases and J by 0 bases, with 8 bases between. The CDR3 is 14 residues long. Germline CDR1 MNHEY, CDR2 SVGAGI. CDR3 nucleotide sequence: TGTGCCAGCAGTAGAGGAAGCTCTGGAAACACCATATATTTT. Its protein is CASSRGSSGNTIYF.